This record covers a single T cell receptor (beta chain). Its specificity is not known. Profiling relied on immunoSEQ multiplex PCR, and the TCRdb table lists in-frame clones only, not all of them. The table records approximately 1.9 million clones, over 85% of them present only once. The data belong to a study of shared clonotypes between healthy human individuals. Looked up from germline, CDR1 is LNHDA and CDR2 is SQIVND (reference sequence). V was shortened by 8 bases and J by 1 base, with 18 bases between the two germline ends. The CDR3 has 15 residues. Study conclusions and caveats: For naive CD4 cells, around 5% of clonotypes were shared across four donors. Estimated richness was generally greater in naive than memory subsets.

Naive CD8 isolation took CD45RO-negative cells positively selected for CCR7 and excluded terminally differentiated effector memory CD45RA+ cells. The study drew its donors from healthy HIV-negative adults without recent acute infections or vaccinations. Nashville, Tennessee was home to all donors, each a Caucasian adult. The chain employs TRBV19 and TRBJ2-7, with D perhaps matching TRBD2 (5 bases). The sample consisted of naive CD8+ T cells from PBMCs. This receptor was obtained from a man younger than 30 in good health. Some clones in this sample may be carry-over from other donors' samples. The CDR3 here is CASARLRSGSYEQYF. For the CDR3, the DNA is TGTGCCAGTGCCAGGTTGAGATCGGGGTCCTACGAGCAGTACTTC.